The table lists the clone carrying this T cell receptor beta chain with many counts. As yet, its antigen is unknown. At one end the junction does not follow the germline gene, possibly because of a read error. Germline CDR1 reads SGDLS; CDR2 reads YYNGEE. The CDR3 spans 15 residues. Breast cancer patients provided tissue from their axillary draining lymph nodes. This specimen belongs to a study of breast tumors, draining lymph nodes, adjacent tissues. The study's findings and limits: Findings are consistent with lymph node origin and intratumoral expansion of most tumor T cells. That most tumor T cells come from lymph nodes remained unproven. Tumor repertoires ranked between lymph nodes and nontumor tissue in diversity, with V and J gene preferences.

TCRdb re-derived calls from the multiplex PCR reads in MiXCR, one entry per CDR3 protein. The sample lists under 250,000 distinct CDR3 sequences, 32% occurring once. The chain carries TRBV9 and TRBJ2-3; tentative D call: TRBD2 (5 bases). The source material was axillary lymph node tissue. The TCR was taken from a female donor with breast cancer. Some clones in this sample may be carry-over from other donors' samples. The chain's CDR3 is CASSVAGSSTDTQYF. The DNA for the CDR3 is TGTGCCAGCAGCGTGGCGGGTTCTAGCACAGATACACAGTATTTT.